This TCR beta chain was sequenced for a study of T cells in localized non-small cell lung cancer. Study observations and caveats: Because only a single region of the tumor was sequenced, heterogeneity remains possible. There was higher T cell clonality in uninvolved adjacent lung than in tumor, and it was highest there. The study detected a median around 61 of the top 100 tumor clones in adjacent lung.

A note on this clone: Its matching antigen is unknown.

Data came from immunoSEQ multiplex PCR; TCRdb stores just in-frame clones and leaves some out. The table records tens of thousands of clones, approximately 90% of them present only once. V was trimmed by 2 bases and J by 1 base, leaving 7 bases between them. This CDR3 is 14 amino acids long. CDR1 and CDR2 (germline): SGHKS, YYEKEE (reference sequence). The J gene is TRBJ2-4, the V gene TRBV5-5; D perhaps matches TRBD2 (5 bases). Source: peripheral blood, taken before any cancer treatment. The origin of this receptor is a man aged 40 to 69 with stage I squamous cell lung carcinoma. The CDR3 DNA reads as TGTGCCAGCAGCTTAGAGCGGGCCAAAAACATTCAGTACTTC. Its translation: CASSLERAKNIQYF.